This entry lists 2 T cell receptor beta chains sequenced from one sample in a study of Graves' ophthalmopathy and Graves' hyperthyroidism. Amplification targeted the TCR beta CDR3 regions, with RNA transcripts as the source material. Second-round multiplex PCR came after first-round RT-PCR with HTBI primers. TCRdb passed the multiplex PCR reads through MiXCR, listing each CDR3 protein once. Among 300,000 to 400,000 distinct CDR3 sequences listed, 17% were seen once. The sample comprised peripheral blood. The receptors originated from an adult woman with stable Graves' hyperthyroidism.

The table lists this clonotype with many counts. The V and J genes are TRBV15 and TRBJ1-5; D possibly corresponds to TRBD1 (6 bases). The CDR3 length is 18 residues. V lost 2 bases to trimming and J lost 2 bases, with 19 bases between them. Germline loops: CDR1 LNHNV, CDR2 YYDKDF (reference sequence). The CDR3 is CATSRYLVYRVGNQPQHF. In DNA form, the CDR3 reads TGTGCCACCAGCAGATATTTGGTCTACAGGGTCGGCAATCAGCCCCAGCATTTT. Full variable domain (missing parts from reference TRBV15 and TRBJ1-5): DAMVIQNPRYQVTQFGKPVTLSCSQTLNHNVMYWYQQKSSQAPKLLFHYYDKDFNNEADTPDNFQSRRPNTSFCFLDIRSPGLGDTAMYLCATSRYLVYRVGNQPQHFGDGTRLSIL.

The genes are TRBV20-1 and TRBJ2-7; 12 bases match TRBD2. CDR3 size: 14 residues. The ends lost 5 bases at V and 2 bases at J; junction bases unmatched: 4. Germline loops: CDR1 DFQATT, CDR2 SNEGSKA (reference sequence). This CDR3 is CSAETSGGAYEQYF. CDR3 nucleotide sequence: TGCAGTGCTGAGACTAGCGGGGGTGCCTACGAGCAGTACTTC.